Each of the 20 T cell receptor beta chains below was sequenced from the same sample in a study of blood T cell repertoires in COVID-19. Using immunoSEQ multiplex PCR, the repertoire was profiled, and TCRdb retains in-frame clones only, with some absent. This table has approximately 350,000 clones, roughly 90% appearing once. The sample comprised peripheral blood. Source of these receptors: a young woman with COVID-19, enrolled during active disease.

The chain couples TRBV7-2 to TRBJ2-1; D is uncertain. This CDR3 contains 16 residues. V dropped 0 bases and J dropped 0 bases, with 9 bases sitting between them. Per germline, CDR1 SGHTA and CDR2 FQGNSA. The CDR3 sequence: CASSLAPPSSYNEQFF. The CDR3 DNA reads TGTGCCAGCAGCTTAGCTCCTCCTAGCTCCTACAATGAGCAGTTCTTC. The entire variable domain, with the rest obtained from reference TRBV7-2 and TRBJ2-1, is as follows: GAGVSQSPSNKVTEKGKDVELRCDPISGHTALYWYRQSLGQGLEFLIYFQGNSAPDKSGLPSDRFSAERTGGSVSTLTIQRTQQEDSAVYLCASSLAPPSSYNEQFFGPGTRLTVL.

In this sample, this clone turned up once. The chain is built from TRBV30 and TRBJ2-2; 13 bases line up with TRBD2. Germline V lookup: CDR1 GTSNPN, CDR2 SVGIG (reference sequence). Trimming at V came to 3 bases and at J to 7 bases, leaving 8 bases not matched to a gene. The CDR3 spans 16 residues. CDR3 residues: CAWSPLAGGPFGELFF. The CDR3 region has the DNA TGTGCCTGGAGCCCACTAGCGGGAGGGCCGTTCGGGGAGCTGTTTTTT.

This clone has a single count. The chain combines TRBV6-5 with TRBJ2-5; TRBD2 might be the D (6 bases). The CDR3 length is 14 residues. V was trimmed by 2 bases and J by 5 bases, leaving 12 bases between them. The germline gives CDR1 MNHEY, CDR2 SVGAGI. CDR3 bases: TGTGCCAGCAGTTACGAGGGGACTGGGGAGACCCAGTACTTC. Translated, it gives CASSYEGTGETQYF.

The V gene is TRBV5-1, the J gene TRBJ2-7; D might be TRBD2 (6 bases). The CDR3 length is 14 residues. Germline V gene lookup returns CDR1 SGHRS and CDR2 YFSETQ. Trimming pared 5 bases from V and 7 bases from J, leaving 19 bases between. Written as DNA, the CDR3 is TGCGCCAGCAGGGTTACTTGGGAGGCGCGGGAGCAGTACTTC. Amino acid sequence: CASRVTWEAREQYF.

V is TRBV5-1 and J is TRBJ1-3; the D is unclear. Per germline, CDR1 SGHRS and CDR2 YFSETQ. Trimming stripped 0 bases from V and 0 bases from J, with 10 bases between. The CDR3 spans 16 residues. The chain's CDR3 is CASSLVQAYSGNTIYF. CDR3 nucleotides: TGCGCCAGCAGCTTGGTCCAGGCCTACTCTGGAAACACCATATATTTT.

V usage is TRBV4-1 and J usage is TRBJ2-3, with 8 bases matching TRBD2. V shed 0 bases and J 3 bases; nucleotides not matched to a gene: 8. Germline V CDR1 and CDR2: MGHRA, YSYEKL. The CDR3 is 17 residues long. DNA of the CDR3: TGCGCCAGCAGCCAAGATCGGCTAGCGGGTATTACAGATACGCAGTATTTT. Protein: CASSQDRLAGITDTQYF.

This chain connects TRBV19 to TRBJ2-1, with 8 bases identical to TRBD2. Germline-derived CDR1 and CDR2 are LNHDA and SQIVND (reference sequence). V trimming: 7 bases; J trimming: 0 bases; junction bases outside the gene matches: 8. CDR3 size: 16 residues. In DNA, the CDR3 is TGTGCCAGTAAATACGCCGGGACTAGCTCCTACAATGAGCAGTTCTTC. Translating gives CASKYAGTSSYNEQFF.

The V and J genes are TRBV19 and TRBJ2-1; D perhaps matches TRBD1 (6 bases). The CDR3 has 13 amino acids. Germline CDR1 LNHDA, CDR2 SQIVND (reference sequence). V lost 3 bases to trimming and J lost 4 bases, with 7 bases between them. The CDR3 sequence is CASSIGQYNEQFF. Here the CDR3 DNA reads TGTGCCAGTAGTATTGGACAGTACAATGAGCAGTTCTTC.

The V gene is TRBV10-3, the J gene TRBJ1-4; 7 nucleotides line up with TRBD1. Trimming removed 2 bases from V and 3 bases from J; junction bases left unmatched: 3. Germline-derived CDR1 and CDR2 are ENHRY and SYGVKD. CDR3 length equals 15 residues. CDR3 in DNA: TGTGCCATCAGTGAGCAGGGACAGTCTAATGAAAAACTGTTTTTT. Translated: CAISEQGQSNEKLFF.

This clone occurred a few times. The V gene is TRBV5-4, the J gene TRBJ1-3; 8 nucleotides agree with TRBD1. Germline lookup yields CDR1 SGHNT and CDR2 YYREEE (reference sequence). Unmatched junction bases numbered 3, after V lost 3 bases and J lost 1 base. The CDR3 totals 15 residues. This chain's CDR3 is CASSSGQGSGNTIYF. The CDR3 DNA follows: TGTGCCAGCAGCTCCGGACAGGGATCTGGAAACACCATATATTTT. Full variable domain (missing parts from reference TRBV5-4 and TRBJ1-3): ETGVTQSPTHLIKTRGQQVTLRCSSQSGHNTVSWYQQALGQGPQFIFQYYREEENGRGNFPPRFSGLQFPNYSSELNVNALELDDSALYLCASSSGQGSGNTIYFGEGSWLTVV.

This clone was observed a handful of times. The V gene is TRBV28, the J gene TRBJ1-6; D ambiguous. V lost 6 bases and J lost 10, with 10 bases in between. Germline lookup yields CDR1 MDHEN and CDR2 SYDVKM. The CDR3 covers 12 residues. This CDR3 is CASRDSGSPLHF. CDR3 DNA: TGTGCCAGCAGAGACTCGGGGTCACCCCTCCACTTT.

The rearrangement joins TRBV20-1 to TRBJ2-1, with TRBD1 identical over 11 bases. This CDR3 region has 11 residues. Germline V gene lookup returns CDR1 DFQATT and CDR2 SNEGSKA (reference sequence). The CDR3 DNA reads as TGCGGGACAGGGGGGGTCAATGAGCAGTTCTTC. As protein: CGTGGVNEQFF.

The V gene is TRBV4-3, the J gene TRBJ1-2, with D perhaps matching TRBD1 (6 bases). The V gene's germline CDR1 is LGHNA and CDR2 YSLEER. V gave up 0 bases and J gave up 7 bases, with 15 bases separating them. CDR3 size: 15 residues. The chain's CDR3 is CASSQDIGGAFGYTF. The DNA of the CDR3 is TGCGCCAGCAGCCAAGATATTGGGGGCGCTTTTGGCTACACCTTC.

The rearrangement uses TRBV5-1 and TRBJ2-3; D might be TRBD2 (6 bases). This CDR3 spans 18 amino acids. Trimming pared 1 base from V and 3 bases from J, leaving 21 bases between. Germline lookup yields CDR1 SGHRS and CDR2 YFSETQ. The CDR3 DNA follows: TGCGCCAGCAGCTTGAAAAGGAGGACGGGAGATGGGACAGATACGCAGTATTTT. It yields the protein CASSLKRRTGDGTDTQYF.

To note about this clone: The junction differs from germline at one of its ends, possibly a read error. This chain links TRBV7-7 with TRBJ2-2; D is perhaps TRBD1 (6 bases). The CDR3 has 15 residues. The germline gives CDR1 SSHAT, CDR2 FNYEAQ (reference sequence). This CDR3 reads CASSSTGHNTGELFF. Written as DNA, the CDR3 is TGTGCTAGCAGCTCAACAGGGCATAACACCGGGGAGCTGTTTTTT. Complete variable domain (other parts from reference TRBV7-7 and TRBJ2-2): GAGVSQSPRYKVTKRGQDVTLRCDPISSHATLYWYQQALGQGPEFLTYFNYEAQPDKSGLPSDRFSAERPEGSISTLTIQRTEQRDSAMYRCASSSTGHNTGELFFGEGSRLTVL.

The chain links TRBV19 to TRBJ1-2; 9 nucleotides line up with TRBD1. There are 15 residues in the CDR3. Germline V gene sequence: CDR1 LNHDA, CDR2 SQIVND (reference sequence). With V trimmed by 5 bases and J by 4 bases, 8 bases remained unmatched. The CDR3 here is CASSDRDRVTYGYTF. Here the CDR3 DNA reads TGTGCCAGTAGTGACCGGGACAGGGTGACCTATGGCTACACCTTC.

The CDR3 here is CASSQDTSGGWETQYF. CDR3 DNA: TGCGCCAGCAGCCAAGATACTAGCGGGGGGTGGGAGACCCAGTACTTC. The rearrangement joins TRBV4-3 to TRBJ2-5; 12 bases align to TRBD2. There are 16 residues in the CDR3. Looked up from germline, CDR1 is LGHNA and CDR2 is YSLEER. J gave up 5 bases and V 0 bases, and 4 bases lay outside the gene matches.

The CDR3 nucleotides are TGCGCCAGCAGATCGGGACAGGGGAACACTGAAGCTTTCTTT. Protein: CASRSGQGNTEAFF. The chain uses TRBV10-2 and TRBJ1-1, with 9 bases that match TRBD1. CDR1 and CDR2 (germline): WSHSY, SAAADI. The CDR3 is 14 residues long. Trimming took 6 bases from V and 1 from J; bases not matched to a gene: 3.

The chain couples TRBV21-1 to TRBJ2-2; no DNA check was done on the table's D call, TRBD2. TRBV21-1 is reported as a pseudogene. The CDR3 has 16 residues. The CDR3 DNA sequence: TGTGCCAGCAGCATTAGGGCGGGAGGGCCAACCGGGGAGCTGTTTTTT. Protein product: CASSIRAGGPTGELFF.

Remarks on this clone: The sample has other DNA sequences that encode this CDR3 too. The V call is TRBV4-2, the J call TRBJ2-6; 9 nucleotides match TRBD1. CDR3 length equals 18 residues. Germline CDR1 is LGHNA and CDR2 is YNFKEQ. V shed 5 bases and J 0 bases; nucleotides not matched to a gene: 8. The CDR3 nucleotides are TGTGCCAGCAGCTTAAGGACAGGGGCCAGCTCTGGGGCCAACGTCCTGACTTTC. The encoded protein is CASSLRTGASSGANVLTF.